Each of the 9 T cell receptor beta chains below was sequenced from the same sample in a study of cytomegalovirus exposure and HLA in healthy donors (dated by TCRdb to 2017 to 2019). The library was made by the immunoSEQ multiplex PCR assay. For the multiplex PCR, a mixture combining 60 forward primers for TCR Vbeta segments and 13 reverse primers for TCR Jbeta segments was used. TCRdb took this table from immuneACCESS and kept in-frame rearrangements with V and J called. Such tables lack part of the clones; where checked against another copy, unresolved V genes explain under half of the gap, and the rest is unexplained. This sample has about 130,000 clones in its table, and more than 80% of those were observed once. 1% of the sample is held by the ten biggest clonotypes. Material: PBMCs. Receptor source: a man in his forties in good health and CMV-seronegative.

The genes are TRBV18 and TRBJ1-1, with TRBD1 as a possible D gene (6 bases). Trimming removed 1 base at V and 4 bases at J, with 13 bases between. The CDR3 has 15 amino acids. Per germline, CDR1 KGHSH and CDR2 LQKENI. CDR3 bases: TGTGCCAGCTCACCACAACAGGGAAGTGGCACTGAAGCTTTCTTT. It codes for CASSPQQGSGTEAFF.

This chain uses TRBV6-1 with TRBJ1-2, with D tentatively TRBD1 (5 bases). This CDR3 spans 14 amino acids. V was shortened by 4 bases and J by 2 bases, with 11 bases between the two germline ends. Germline V gives CDR1 MNHNS, CDR2 SASEGT. The CDR3 loop is CASSAQVSNYGYTF. CDR3 DNA sequence: TGTGCCAGCAGTGCACAGGTATCGAACTATGGCTACACCTTC.

The V call is TRBV5-1, the J call TRBJ2-1; D unclear. Germline-derived CDR1 and CDR2 are SGHRS and YFSETQ. The ends were cut back, 4 bases at V and 4 bases at J, with 6 bases in the middle. The CDR3 extends over 12 amino acids. The DNA of the CDR3 is TGCGCCAGCAGCAGAGATTACAATGAGCAGTTCTTC. This codes for CASSRDYNEQFF.

The rearrangement links TRBV30 to TRBJ2-7; 8 positions match TRBD2. Germline V lookup: CDR1 GTSNPN, CDR2 SVGIG (reference sequence). The CDR3 loop spans 13 amino acids. The trim removed 5 bases at V and 0 bases at J, leaving 3 bases unmatched. CDR3 loop: CAWSGGDSYEQYF. The DNA for the CDR3 is TGTGCCTGGTCGGGGGGGGACTCCTACGAGCAGTACTTC.

The chain combines TRBV7-2 with TRBJ2-7, with TRBD2 as a possible D gene (6 bases). The germline V gene has CDR1 SGHTA and CDR2 FQGNSA. The CDR3 contains 12 residues. V was clipped by 5 bases and J by 6 bases, with 11 bases between them. The CDR3, as DNA: TGTGCCAGCAGCCGGGACTTCTCCGAGCAGTACTTC. Translation gives CASSRDFSEQYF.

Details on this clone: No conserved phenylalanine or tryptophan ends this CDR3, so it is likely a read error. The J gene is TRBJ2-3, the V gene TRBV30, with a possible D match to TRBD2 (6 bases). V was trimmed by 1 base and J by 6 bases, leaving 11 bases between them. The CDR3 has 13 amino acids. CDR1 and CDR2 (germline): GTSNPN, SVGIG (reference sequence). The CDR3 reads CAWSAGDWDTQYV. The CDR3, as DNA: TGTGCCTGGAGTGCGGGGGATTGGGATACGCAGTATGTT.

This clone was seen only a few times. This rearrangement joins TRBV2 to TRBJ1-6; possibly TRBD1 for D (5 bases). Per the germline V gene, CDR1 is SNHLY and CDR2 is FYNNEI. The CDR3 contains 15 residues. V lost 4 bases and J 4 bases, leaving 11 bases between the germline ends. Here the CDR3 reads CASSADKLYNSPLHF. The CDR3 nucleotides read TGTGCCAGCAGTGCGGACAAATTATATAATTCACCCCTCCACTTT.

This clone appeared once. The V call is TRBV5-1, the J call TRBJ2-1, with D possibly being TRBD2 (5 bases). Per the germline V gene, CDR1 is SGHRS and CDR2 is YFSETQ. CDR3 length equals 15 residues. Trimming shortened V by 4 bases and J by 6 bases, and 17 bases separated the two germline ends. The CDR3, as DNA: TGCGCCAGCAGCGTCACTAGTCCCATTAGCAATGAGCAGTTCTTC. Residues: CASSVTSPISNEQFF. The full variable domain, in which reference TRBV5-1 and TRBJ2-1 provide the parts outside the CDR3, is KAGVTQTPRYLIKTRGQQVTLSCSPISGHRSVSWYQQTPGQGLQFLFEYFSETQRNKGNFPGRFSGRQFSNSRSEMNVSTLELGDSALYLCASSVTSPISNEQFFGPGTRLTVL.

This clone has only a few counts. The genes are TRBV15 and TRBJ2-2, with 10 bases matching TRBD2. J lost 2 bases, V lost 5 bases, and 8 bases had no gene match. Germline V lookup: CDR1 LNHNV, CDR2 YYDKDF (reference sequence). The CDR3 has 17 amino acids. CDR3 in amino acids: CATSEYSGRINTGELFF. CDR3 nucleotide sequence: TGTGCCACCAGCGAATATAGCGGGAGGATCAACACCGGGGAGCTGTTTTTT.